The clone carrying this TCR beta chain showed up just a few times. Its target is not known. This entry is derived from a study of T-cell memory formation after mild COVID-19. As for the study in general: Clusters of TCRs were largely donor specific.

A 5'RACE reaction primed in the constant segment made cDNA libraries of TCR alpha and TCR beta, and these carried sample barcodes and UMIs. Using its own MiXCR run on the 5' RACE reads, TCRdb lists one record per CDR3 protein. Of roughly 250,000 distinct CDR3 sequences in the sample, about 15% were seen once. Whole-study results and caveats: Detection of some responders pre-infection suggested pre-existing cross-reactive memory T cells participated.

There are 15 residues in the CDR3. Germline V gene lookup returns CDR1 DFQATT and CDR2 SNEGSKA (reference sequence). Trimming removed 5 bases from V and 3 bases from J; junction bases left unmatched: 9. Sequencing was carried out using PBMCs or a T cell subset sorted from them (not recorded which). The chain combines TRBV20-1 with TRBJ2-7, with 11 bases matching TRBD2. The clonotype comes from a man between 18 and 29 years old who had mild COVID-19 (a few samples of this study predate the infection). Cell type and time point are not known. The CDR3 region has the DNA TGCAGTGCTCTAGCGGGGGGCCGAAACGTCTACGAGCAGTACGTC. This codes for CSALAGGRNVYEQYV.